This T cell receptor beta chain appears in the sequencing data of a study of OX40 agonist ivuxolimab in advanced cancers. Using immunoSEQ multiplex PCR, the repertoire was profiled, and TCRdb retains in-frame clones only, with some absent. This table has around 17,000 clones, about 85% appearing once. V lost 3 bases to trimming and J lost 0 bases; unmatched junction nucleotides: 4. CDR3 length: 15 amino acids. CDR1 and CDR2 (germline): SGHTA, FQGNSA. As concerns this clone: Its antigen is currently unknown.

Whole-study results and caveats: Partial responders treated at 0.1-3.0 mg/kg exhibited clonal expansion among the lowest measured.

This TCR was sampled from an adult with an advanced solid tumor such as melanoma, head and neck, liver or kidney cancer. The sample consisted of CD4+ or CD8+ T cells sorted from blood, taken in a trial of the OX40 agonist ivuxolimab. The chain joins TRBV7-2 to TRBJ2-5; 7 bases fit TRBD2. The CDR3 spells CASSLGGTHQETQYF. As DNA, the CDR3 is TGTGCCAGCAGCTTGGGGGGGACTCACCAAGAGACCCAGTACTTC.